This TCR beta chain was sequenced in a study of blood T cell repertoires in COVID-19. Per germline, CDR1 SGHDN and CDR2 FVKESK. The CDR3 covers 16 residues. V was trimmed by 2 bases and J by 1 base, leaving 12 bases between them. Recruitment covered some 25 US areas and drew participants whose ages spanned roughly 18 to 100 years. Recovered participants had two consecutive negative NP/OP PCR tests, healthcare professional clearance, or symptom resolution. Using immunoSEQ multiplex PCR, the repertoire was profiled, and TCRdb retains in-frame clones only, with some absent. The sample lists under 250,000 clones, over 65% seen once, with under 3.5% in the top ten.

The TCR originated in a woman aged 60-75 years who had recovered from COVID-19. The chain uses TRBV14 and TRBJ2-1; perhaps TRBD2 as D (5 bases). The sequenced material came from PBMCs or T cells enriched from blood (not recorded which). The CDR3 DNA sequence: TGTGCCAGCAGCCAAAATGCGGGTCGATCCTACAATGAGCAGTTCTTC. It codes for CASSQNAGRSYNEQFF.